This is a list of T cell receptor beta chains from one sample in a study of human T cells and chemical hapten exposure. One entry per CDR3 protein results from TCRdb running MiXCR on the RACE reads. This sample yields some 84,000 distinct CDR3 sequences, of which about 9.4% are seen a single time; more than 4% belongs to the top ten. The material sequenced was whole blood, taken in connection with sensitization to the hapten diphenylcyclopropenone (DPC). Receptor source: a woman aged 45 to 65 with alopecia areata. Some clones in this sample may be carry-over from other donors' samples. CDR3s include the opening cysteine and the closing phenylalanine or tryptophan. A D gene is named only where the DNA matches it firmly. Expanded clones are given a class, and other clones once, few, many or no size at all.

.,TRBD1,TRBJ1-1,TRBV9,TGTGCCAGCAGCGTACCGCAGGGGGCTTATAGGACTGAAGCTTTCTTT,CASSVPQGAYRTEAFF
once,.,TRBJ1-2,TRBV7-9,TGTGCCAGCAGCTTCCCTGGACAGTCCCACTATGGCTACACCTTC,CASSFPGQSHYGYTF
many,.,TRBJ1-2,TRBV20-1,TGCAGTGCTATGGGAGGCTACGGCTACACCTTC,CSAMGGYGYTF
many,.,TRBJ1-1,TRBV29-1,TGCAGCGTTGAACAGGGGAACACTGAAGCTTTCTTT,CSVEQGNTEAFF
.,.,TRBJ2-7,TRBV4-2,TGTGCCAGCAGCCAAGACCCTAAGGGGTACGAGCAGTACTTC,CASSQDPKGYEQYF
many,.,TRBJ1-2,TRBV9,TGTGCCAGCAGCGAGGGGGATCTTGATGGCTACACCTTC,CASSEGDLDGYTF
many,TRBD1,TRBJ2-7,TRBV30,TGTGCCTGGAACTCAGGGACAGGGTACTACGAGCAGTACTTC,CAWNSGTGYYEQYF
few,TRBD1,TRBJ1-3,TRBV7-9,TGTGCCAGCAGCCCAGCCGGGACAGGGGCCGGAAACACCATATATTTT,CASSPAGTGAGNTIYF
few,.,TRBJ2-7,TRBV7-8,TGTGCCAGCAGCTTAGGGCTCCCGACAGACTGGTTGTGCGAGCAGTACTTC,CASSLGLPTDWLCEQYF
few,TRBD1,TRBJ2-7,TRBV27,TGTGCCAGCGGGGACAGCCTTGGGCAGTACTTC,CASGDSLGQYF
.,TRBD1,TRBJ1-2,TRBV7-9,TGTGCCAGCACCATTACAGGGGGCGCGTTAGTTGGCTACACCTTC,CASTITGGALVGYTF
.,.,TRBJ2-3,TRBV5-1,TGCGCCAGCAGCTTGGGGGTATCCTCTGTGGGTTCCGATACGCAGTATTTT,CASSLGVSSVGSDTQYF
few,TRBD1,TRBJ2-2,TRBV7-9,TGTGCCAGCAGCCCCGGGACAGGGGGCGCCTCCGGGGAGCTGTTTTTT,CASSPGTGGASGELFF
many,.,TRBJ2-7,TRBV7-6,TGTGCCAGCAGCTCGGGGACCTACGAGCAGTACTTC,CASSSGTYEQYF
few,.,TRBJ1-1,TRBV12-3/TRBV12-4,TGTGCCAGCAGAAGGACGGAGAACACTGAAGCTTTCTTT,CASRRTENTEAFF
many,TRBD2,TRBJ2-3,TRBV29-1,TGCAGCGTTGTTCGTGCTAGCGGGATTTTGGATACGCAGTATTTT,CSVVRASGILDTQYF
many,.,TRBJ2-5,TRBV27,TGTGCCAGCAGTCGGACTTTACAAGAGACCCAGTACTTC,CASSRTLQETQYF
many,TRBD1,TRBJ2-2,TRBV27,TGTGCCAGCAGCCCGACAGGGGGCCACACCGGGGAGCTGTTTTTT,CASSPTGGHTGELFF
few,.,TRBJ1-2,TRBV7-8,TGTGCCAGCAGCTTACGTGCAGCCTATGGCTACACCTTC,CASSLRAAYGYTF
.,.,TRBJ2-5,TRBV4-3,TGCGCCAGCAGCCAAAACCCACAGGGCCAAGCGACCCAGTACTTC,CASSQNPQGQATQYF
few,.,TRBJ1-2,TRBV19,TGTGCCAGTTCTCTGGGTTCTAACTATGGCTACACCTTC,CASSLGSNYGYTF
.,.,TRBJ1-1,TRBV4-3,TGCGCCAGCAGACAACATTTCCGACACACTGAAGCTTTCTTT,CASRQHFRHTEAFF